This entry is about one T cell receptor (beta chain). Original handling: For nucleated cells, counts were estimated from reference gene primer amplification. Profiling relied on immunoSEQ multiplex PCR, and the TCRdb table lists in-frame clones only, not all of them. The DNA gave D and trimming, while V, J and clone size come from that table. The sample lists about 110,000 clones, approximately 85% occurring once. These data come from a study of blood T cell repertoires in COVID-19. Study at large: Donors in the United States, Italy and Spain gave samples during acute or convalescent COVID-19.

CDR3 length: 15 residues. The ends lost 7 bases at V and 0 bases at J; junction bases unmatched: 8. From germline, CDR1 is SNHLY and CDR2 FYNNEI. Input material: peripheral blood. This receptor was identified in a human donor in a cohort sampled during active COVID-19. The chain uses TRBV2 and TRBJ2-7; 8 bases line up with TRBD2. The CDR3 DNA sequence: TGTGCCAGCAACTTACTAGCGGTCAGCTCCTACGAGCAGTACTTC. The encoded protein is CASNLLAVSSYEQYF.